Below, one TCR beta chain is given with its context. Antigen unknown. The CDR3 consists of 15 residues. Germline-derived CDR1 and CDR2 are MNHEY and SMNVEV (reference sequence). The ends were cut back, 3 bases at V and 5 bases at J, with 16 bases in the middle. Method: immunoSEQ multiplex PCR; TCRdb's copy keeps in-frame clones and lacks some. The sample carries fewer than 150,000 clones, 75% to 95% recorded once. These data are taken from a study of T cell responses to AZD1222 COVID-19 vaccine. General observations from the study: CD4 TCRs covered the whole spike, strongest at regions 160-218 and 743-854. Clonal diversity was possibly underestimated, and white British individuals and females predominated among donors. No day 14 peak samples; only post-peak repertoires were characterized.

The source is an adult in good health. The chain recombines TRBV27 with TRBJ1-2; perhaps TRBD1 as D (5 bases). Sequenced here: peripheral blood, sampled on day 0 of AZD1222 vaccination. The DNA for the CDR3 is TGTGCCAGCAGTTTGGGGCAGGGTAGTCAGTATGGCTACACCTTC. As protein: CASSLGQGSQYGYTF.